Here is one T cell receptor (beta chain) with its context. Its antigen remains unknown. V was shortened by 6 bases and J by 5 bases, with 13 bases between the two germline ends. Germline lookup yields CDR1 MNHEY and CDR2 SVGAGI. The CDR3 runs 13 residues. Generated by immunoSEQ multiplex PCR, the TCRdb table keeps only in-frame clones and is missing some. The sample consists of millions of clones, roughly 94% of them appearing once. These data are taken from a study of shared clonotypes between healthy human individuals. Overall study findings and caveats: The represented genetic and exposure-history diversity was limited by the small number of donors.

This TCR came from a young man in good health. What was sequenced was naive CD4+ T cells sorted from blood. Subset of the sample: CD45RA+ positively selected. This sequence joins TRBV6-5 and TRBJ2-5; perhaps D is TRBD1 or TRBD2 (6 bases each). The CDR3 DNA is TGTGCCAGCAGAGTAGGGGGGAGGGAGACCCAGTACTTC. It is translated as CASRVGGRETQYF.